These 18 T cell receptor beta chains originate from one sample sequenced in a study of T cell changes during pregnancy in multiple sclerosis. Assay used: immunoSEQ multiplex PCR; TCRdb lists only in-frame clones, some missing. The sample gives about 75,000 clones, about 90% of which show up once; about 0.4% is in the top ten. The starting material was CD4+ T cells from peripheral blood mononuclear cells, obtained before pregnancy. The receptors here all came from a female donor with multiple sclerosis, enrolled in a pregnancy study.

The chain recombines TRBV19 with TRBJ2-4, with 10 bases identical to TRBD1. The CDR3 covers 16 residues. Germline trimming cut 5 bases from V and 2 bases from J; bases unmatched to any gene: 6. CDR1 and CDR2 from the germline V gene are LNHDA and SQIVND (reference sequence). CDR3: CASSLRTGGSKNIQYF. The CDR3 nucleotides are TGTGCCAGTAGTCTAAGGACAGGGGGGTCCAAAAACATTCAGTACTTC.

The CDR3: CASSPGGFNEKLFF. CDR3 DNA: TGCGCCAGCAGCCCCGGCGGGTTTAATGAAAAACTGTTTTTT. The chain carries TRBV5-1 and TRBJ1-4; D not certain. The CDR3 is 14 amino acids. The germline V gene encodes CDR1 SGHRS and CDR2 YFSETQ. Trimming removed 4 bases from V and 4 bases from J, with 11 bases in between.

The rearrangement links TRBV5-6 to TRBJ2-2; tentatively, D is TRBD1 (6 bases). Germline V gene sequence: CDR1 SGHDT, CDR2 YYEEEE. CDR3 length: 15 amino acids. The V and J ends lost 4 bases and 5 bases respectively, with 15 bases between them. Here the CDR3 reads CASSPGDARTGELFF. The CDR3, as DNA: TGTGCCAGCAGCCCAGGGGACGCGAGAACCGGGGAGCTGTTTTTT.

CDR3 residues: CSVGYLSSGRSDTQYF. CDR3 bases: TGCAGCGTTGGATATTTGTCTAGCGGGCGATCAGATACGCAGTATTTT. This rearrangement joins TRBV29-1 to TRBJ2-3; 8 nucleotides agree with TRBD2. This CDR3 contains 16 residues. The germline V gene has CDR1 SQVTM and CDR2 ANQGSEA. Trimming removed 4 bases from V and 4 bases from J; junction bases left unmatched: 13.

The V and J genes are TRBV5-6 and TRBJ1-5; no firm D call. With 1 base removed from V and 6 bases from J, the gap between germline ends came to 8 bases. CDR1 SGHDT and CDR2 YYEEEE come from the germline V gene. The CDR3 consists of 13 residues. CDR3 sequence: CASSLQPGQPQHF. CDR3 DNA: TGTGCCAGCAGCTTGCAACCCGGTCAGCCCCAGCATTTT.

This rearrangement joins TRBV6-1 to TRBJ2-1; D is possibly TRBD1 (5 bases). The CDR3 is 12 residues long. The germline CDR1 and CDR2 sequences are MNHNS and SASEGT. Trimming removed 2 bases from V and 14 bases from J, with 13 bases in between. The CDR3, as DNA: TGTGCCAGCAGTGAAACAGGCTTTATCAAGTTCTTC. Its protein product is CASSETGFIKFF.

The chain recombines TRBV10-3 with TRBJ1-4; D might be TRBD1 (6 bases). The CDR3 length is 12 residues. Germline V gene sequence: CDR1 ENHRY, CDR2 SYGVKD. Between the trimmed V and J ends, which lost 10 bases and 6 bases, there was a span of 12 bases. CDR3 nucleotide sequence: TGTGCCACGAGAGGGGGACATGAAAAACTGTTTTTT. This translates into CATRGGHEKLFF.

The chain uses TRBV21-1 and TRBJ1-1. TRBV21-1 is a known pseudogene. The CDR3 runs 15 residues. DNA of the CDR3: TGTGCCAGCAGCAAAGATTGGTGGGAGAGTACTGAAGCTTTCTTT. It is translated as CASSKDWWESTEAFF.

On this clone itself: An end of the junction does not agree with germline; a read error may underlie this. The gene calls are TRBV11-3 and TRBJ1-6; D might be TRBD1 (5 bases). The germline gives CDR1 SGHNT, CDR2 YENEEA. This CDR3 has 18 residues. Here the CDR3 reads CASSLSVGGLPYNSPPHF. DNA of the CDR3: TGTGCCAGCAGCTTAAGTGTCGGGGGTCTGCCCTATAATTCACCCCCCCACTTT. Using reference TRBV11-3 and TRBJ1-6 for the parts outside the CDR3, the full variable domain is EAGVVQSPRYKIIEKKQPVAFWCNPISGHNTLYWYLQNLGQGPELLIRYENEEAVDDSQLPKDRFSAERLKGVDSTLKIQPAELGDSAVYLCASSLSVGGLPYNSPPHFGNGTRLTVT.

The chain has TRBV15 and TRBJ1-4; D remains unclear. The CDR3 spans 13 residues. Trimming shortened V by 8 bases and J by 1 base, and 8 bases separated the two germline ends. CDR1 is LNHNV, CDR2 YYDKDF, per germline (reference sequence). CDR3: CATGGRTNEKLFF. DNA for the CDR3: TGTGCCACCGGAGGAAGAACTAATGAAAAACTGTTTTTT.

The CDR3 protein is CASSQDRTIFGYTF. For the CDR3, the DNA is TGCGCCAGCAGCCAAGATAGGACTATTTTTGGCTACACCTTC. The rearrangement links TRBV4-1 to TRBJ1-2; D remains ambiguous. The CDR3 loop spans 14 amino acids. Trimming left V 0 bases short and J 7 bases short, with 12 bases between. The germline V gene encodes CDR1 MGHRA and CDR2 YSYEKL.

In this sample, this clone turned up a few times. Other DNA sequences in this specimen translate into the identical CDR3. Written as DNA, the CDR3 is TGTGCCAGCAGTTACAGCGGCGGCGGCTATGGCTACACCTTC. Translation gives CASSYSGGGYGYTF. The chain uses TRBV6-5 and TRBJ1-2; D gene unclear. The V and J ends lost 2 bases and 4 bases respectively, with 11 bases between them. This CDR3 is 14 amino acids long. Germline CDR1 and CDR2: MNHEY and SVGAGI.

CDR3 sequence (DNA): TGTGCCAGCAGCGGGATGACAGGGGCCGACACTGAAGCTTTCTTT. Encoded protein: CASSGMTGADTEAFF. The chain is built from TRBV5-4 and TRBJ1-1; the match to TRBD1 covers 8 bases. CDR1 and CDR2 from the germline V gene are SGHNT and YYREEE (reference sequence). The trim removed 4 bases at V and 3 bases at J, leaving 8 bases unmatched. This CDR3 has 15 residues.

The chain combines TRBV7-9 with TRBJ2-3; TRBD2 matches at 10 bases. With V trimmed by 2 bases and J by 4 bases, 3 bases remained unmatched. CDR1 and CDR2 (germline): SEHNR, FQNEAQ (reference sequence). This CDR3 comprises 15 residues. This CDR3 reads CASSLSSGSADTQYF. In nucleotides, the CDR3 is TGTGCCAGCAGCTTATCTAGCGGGAGTGCAGATACGCAGTATTTT. The full variable domain, rest sourced from reference TRBV7-9 and TRBJ2-3, is DTGVSQNPRHKITKRGQNVTFRCDPISEHNRLYWYRQTLGQGPEFLTYFQNEAQLEKSRLLSDRFSAERPKGSFSTLEIQRTEQGDSAMYLCASSLSSGSADTQYFGPGTRLTVL.

V usage is TRBV6-1 and J usage is TRBJ1-5; D remains unclear. This CDR3 region has 14 residues. Trimming took 6 bases from V and 6 from J, leaving 15 bases between them. Germline V gene lookup returns CDR1 MNHNS and CDR2 SASEGT. In nucleotides, the CDR3 is TGTGCCAGCAGCATACGGGAAGATTCTCAGCCCCAGCATTTT. This sequence encodes CASSIREDSQPQHF.

The chain is built from TRBV27 and TRBJ2-1; 8 nucleotides match TRBD1. Unmatched junction bases numbered 8, after V lost 6 bases and J lost 7 bases. The CDR3 has 14 amino acids. Germline lookup yields CDR1 MNHEY and CDR2 SMNVEV (reference sequence). CDR3 coding DNA: TGTGCCAGCAGCGACTATCAGGGGGCGAATGAGCAGTTCTTC. Amino acids: CASSDYQGANEQFF.

The chain is built from TRBV7-7 and TRBJ2-5; D possibly corresponds to TRBD2 (5 bases). The germline CDR1 and CDR2 sequences are SSHAT and FNYEAQ (reference sequence). Trimming left V 5 bases short and J 5 bases short, with 15 bases between. This CDR3 region has 14 residues. CDR3 protein: CASSKAGLGETQYF. Here the CDR3 DNA reads TGTGCCAGCAGCAAAGCAGGACTCGGGGAGACCCAGTACTTC.

The chain recombines TRBV27 with TRBJ2-5; maybe TRBD1 (7 bases). The CDR3 totals 20 residues. Trimming pared 4 bases from V and 2 bases from J, leaving 29 bases between. Germline loops: CDR1 MNHEY, CDR2 SMNVEV (reference sequence). The CDR3 protein is CASSSLRSRGTDPGQETQYF. The CDR3 DNA reads as TGTGCCAGCAGTTCCCTCCGTTCCCGGGGGACAGACCCAGGGCAAGAGACCCAGTACTTC.